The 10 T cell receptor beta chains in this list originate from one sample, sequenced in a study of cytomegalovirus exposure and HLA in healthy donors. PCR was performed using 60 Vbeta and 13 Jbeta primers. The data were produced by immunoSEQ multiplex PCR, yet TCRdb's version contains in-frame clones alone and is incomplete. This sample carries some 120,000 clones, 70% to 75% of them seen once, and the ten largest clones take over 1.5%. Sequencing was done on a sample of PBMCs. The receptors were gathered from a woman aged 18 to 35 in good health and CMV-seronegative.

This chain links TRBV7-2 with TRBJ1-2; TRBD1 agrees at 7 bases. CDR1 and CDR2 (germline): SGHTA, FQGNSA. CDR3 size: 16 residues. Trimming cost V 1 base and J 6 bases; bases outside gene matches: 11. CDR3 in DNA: TGTGCCAGCAGCTTAGGTGCGAGAGGGGGCTCGGATGGCTACACCTTC. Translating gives CASSLGARGGSDGYTF.

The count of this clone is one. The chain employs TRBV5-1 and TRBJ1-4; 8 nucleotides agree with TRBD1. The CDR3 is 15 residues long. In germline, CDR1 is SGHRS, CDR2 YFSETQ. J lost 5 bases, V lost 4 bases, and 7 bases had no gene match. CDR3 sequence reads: CASSLRQGRNEKLFF. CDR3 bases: TGCGCCAGCAGCCTCAGACAGGGGAGAAATGAAAAACTGTTTTTT.

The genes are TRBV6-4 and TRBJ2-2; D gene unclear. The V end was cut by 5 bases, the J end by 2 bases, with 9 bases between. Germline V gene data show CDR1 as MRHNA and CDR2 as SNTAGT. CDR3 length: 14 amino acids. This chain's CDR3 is CASSPRGNTGELFF. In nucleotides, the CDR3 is TGTGCCAGCAGTCCGCGAGGAAACACCGGGGAGCTGTTTTTT.

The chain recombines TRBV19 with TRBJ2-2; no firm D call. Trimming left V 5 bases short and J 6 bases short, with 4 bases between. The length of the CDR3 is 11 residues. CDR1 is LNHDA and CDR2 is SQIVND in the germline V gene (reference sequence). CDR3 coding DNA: TGTGCCAGTAGTCCGGCCGGGGAGCTGTTTTTT. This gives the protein CASSPAGELFF.

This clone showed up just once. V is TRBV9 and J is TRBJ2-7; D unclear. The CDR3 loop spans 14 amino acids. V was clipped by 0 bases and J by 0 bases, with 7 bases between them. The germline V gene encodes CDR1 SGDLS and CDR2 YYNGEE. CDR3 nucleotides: TGTGCCAGCAGCGTAGGCGGCGACTCCTACGAGCAGTACTTC. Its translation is CASSVGGDSYEQYF.

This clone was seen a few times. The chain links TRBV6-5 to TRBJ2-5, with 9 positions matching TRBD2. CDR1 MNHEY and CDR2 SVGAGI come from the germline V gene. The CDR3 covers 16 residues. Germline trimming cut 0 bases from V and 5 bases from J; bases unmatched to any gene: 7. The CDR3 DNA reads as TGTGCCAGCAGTTACTCGAAGGCGGGGGGGAGGGAGACCCAGTACTTC. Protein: CASSYSKAGGRETQYF.

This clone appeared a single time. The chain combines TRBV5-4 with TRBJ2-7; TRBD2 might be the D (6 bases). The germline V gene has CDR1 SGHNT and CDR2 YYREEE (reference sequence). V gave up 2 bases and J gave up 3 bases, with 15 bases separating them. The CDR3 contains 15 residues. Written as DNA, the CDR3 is TGTGCCAGCAGCTTCCCCGGGAGTGGGGTCTACGAGCAGTACTTC. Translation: CASSFPGSGVYEQYF.

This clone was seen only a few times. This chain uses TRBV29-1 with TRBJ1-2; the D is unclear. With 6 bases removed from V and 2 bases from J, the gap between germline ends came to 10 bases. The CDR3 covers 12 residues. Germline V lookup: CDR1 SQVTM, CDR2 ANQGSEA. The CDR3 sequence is CSVGGMNYGYTF. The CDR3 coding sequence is TGCAGCGTCGGCGGGATGAACTATGGCTACACCTTC.

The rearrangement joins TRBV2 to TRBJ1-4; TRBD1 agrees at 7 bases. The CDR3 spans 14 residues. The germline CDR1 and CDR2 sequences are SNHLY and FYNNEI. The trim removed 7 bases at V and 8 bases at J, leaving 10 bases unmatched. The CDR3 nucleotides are TGTGCCAGCACTTCGACAGGGCGGCAGGAAAAACTGTTTTTT. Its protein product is CASTSTGRQEKLFF.

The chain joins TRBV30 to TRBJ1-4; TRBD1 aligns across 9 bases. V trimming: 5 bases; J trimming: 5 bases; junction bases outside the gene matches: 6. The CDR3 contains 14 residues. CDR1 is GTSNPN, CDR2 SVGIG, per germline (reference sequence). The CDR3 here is CAWGRGTGNEKLFF. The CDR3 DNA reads TGTGCCTGGGGACGCGGGACAGGGAATGAAAAACTGTTTTTT. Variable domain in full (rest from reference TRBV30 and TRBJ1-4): SQTIHQWPATLVQPVGSPLSLECTVEGTSNPNLYWYRQAAGRGLQLLFYSVGIGQISSEVPQNLSASRPQDRQFILSSKKLLLSDSGFYLCAWGRGTGNEKLFFGSGTQLSVL.